This TCR beta chain was sequenced in a study of cytomegalovirus exposure and HLA in healthy donors. Each of the donors was a healthy bone marrow donor. PCR employed 60 Vbeta and 13 Jbeta primers. Sequencing was performed with immunoSEQ multiplex PCR; in TCRdb, only in-frame clones are kept and a portion is missing. The data hold about 180,000 clones, with roughly 80% observed a single time. Details on this clone: Its antigen is not known.

Notes on the study in general: Reportedly, fewer N-insertions than the approximately 600-donor mean appeared in an Asian-associated ancestry cluster in a later analysis. The productive fraction for most TCR beta V segments was about 87% or about 30% in an earlier analysis. Across HLA loci, a later analysis found differing TCR association rates, with DRB1 most and HLA-C fewest.

Looked up from germline, CDR1 is GTSNPN and CDR2 is SVGIG (reference sequence). V was clipped by 2 bases and J by 6 bases; unmatched bases: 4. The CDR3 has 13 residues. This chain joins TRBV30 and TRBJ1-1; 9 bases map to TRBD1. The sequenced sample was PBMCs. The sequence was collected from a man aged 60 to 75 in good health and CMV-seronegative. The CDR3 sequence is CAWSMDRGPEAFF. DNA for the CDR3: TGTGCCTGGAGTATGGACAGGGGCCCTGAAGCTTTCTTT. Together with reference TRBV30 and TRBJ1-1, the CDR3 gives the full variable domain: SQTIHQWPATLVQPVGSPLSLECTVEGTSNPNLYWYRQAAGRGLQLLFYSVGIGQISSEVPQNLSASRPQDRQFILSSKKLLLSDSGFYLCAWSMDRGPEAFFGQGTRLTVV.